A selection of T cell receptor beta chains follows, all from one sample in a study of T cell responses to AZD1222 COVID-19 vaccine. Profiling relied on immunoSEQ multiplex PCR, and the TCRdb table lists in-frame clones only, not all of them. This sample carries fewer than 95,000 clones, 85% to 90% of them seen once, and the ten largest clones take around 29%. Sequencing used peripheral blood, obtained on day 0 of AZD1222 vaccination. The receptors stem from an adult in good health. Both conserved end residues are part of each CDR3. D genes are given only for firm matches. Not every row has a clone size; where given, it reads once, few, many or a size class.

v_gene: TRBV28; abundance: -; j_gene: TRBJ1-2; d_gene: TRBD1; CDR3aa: CASQGQGEGGYTF; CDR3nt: TGTGCCAGCCAAGGACAGGGGGAAGGAGGCTACACCTTC
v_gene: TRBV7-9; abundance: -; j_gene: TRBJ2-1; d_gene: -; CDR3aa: CASSSYGPTRDEQFF; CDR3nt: TGTGCCAGCAGTTCTTACGGACCGACGAGGGATGAGCAGTTCTTC
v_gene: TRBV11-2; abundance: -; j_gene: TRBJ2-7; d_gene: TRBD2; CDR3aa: CASSLEGELAGRSLEQYF; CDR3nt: TGTGCCAGCAGCTTAGAGGGGGAGTTAGCGGGGCGATCTCTCGAGCAGTACTTC
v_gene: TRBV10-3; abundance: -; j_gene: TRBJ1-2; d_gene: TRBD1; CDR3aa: CAISHLGQGANYGYTF; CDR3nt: TGTGCCATCAGCCACCTAGGTCAGGGGGCGAACTATGGCTACACCTTC
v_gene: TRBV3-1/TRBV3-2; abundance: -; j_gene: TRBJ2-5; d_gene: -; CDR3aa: CASSQAVETQYF; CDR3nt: TGTGCCAGCAGCCAAGCGGTCGAGACCCAGTACTTC
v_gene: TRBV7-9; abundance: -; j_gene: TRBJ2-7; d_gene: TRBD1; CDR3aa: CASSSGQGPYEQYF; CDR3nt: TGTGCCAGCAGCTCCGGACAGGGGCCGTACGAGCAGTACTTC
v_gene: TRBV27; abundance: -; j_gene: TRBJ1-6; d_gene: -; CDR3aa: CASTLSGRIYNSPLHF; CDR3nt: TGTGCCAGCACCCTCTCCGGCAGGATCTATAATTCACCCCTCCACTTT
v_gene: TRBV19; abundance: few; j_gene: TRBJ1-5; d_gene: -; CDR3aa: CASSHPPGSGNQPQHF; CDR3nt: TGTGCCAGTAGCCATCCCCCTGGGAGTGGCAATCAGCCCCAGCATTTT
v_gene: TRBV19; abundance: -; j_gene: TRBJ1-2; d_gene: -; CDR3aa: CASTDLQEPPYGYTF; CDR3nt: TGTGCCAGTACGGACTTACAAGAGCCCCCCTATGGCTACACCTTC
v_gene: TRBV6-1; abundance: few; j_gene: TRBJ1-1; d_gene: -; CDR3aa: CASSEGPEVTEAFF; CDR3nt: TGTGCCAGCAGTGAGGGTCCGGAGGTCACTGAAGCTTTCTTT
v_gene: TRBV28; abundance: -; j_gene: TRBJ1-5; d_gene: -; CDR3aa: CASKSGFQPQHF; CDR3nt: TGTGCCAGTAAATCAGGGTTTCAGCCCCAGCATTTT
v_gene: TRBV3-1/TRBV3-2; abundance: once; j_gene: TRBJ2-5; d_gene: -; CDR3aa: CASELLESQETQYF; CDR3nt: TGTGCCAGCGAACTCTTGGAGAGCCAAGAGACCCAGTACTTC
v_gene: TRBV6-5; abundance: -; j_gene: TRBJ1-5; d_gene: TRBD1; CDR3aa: CASSYSRGPPSQPQHF; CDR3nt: TGTGCCAGCAGTTACTCAAGGGGGCCCCCGAGTCAGCCCCAGCATTTT
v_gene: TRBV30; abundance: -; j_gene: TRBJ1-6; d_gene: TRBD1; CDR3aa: CASSRDRDRVLHF; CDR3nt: TGTGCCTCATCCCGGGACAGGGATAGGGTCCTCCACTTT
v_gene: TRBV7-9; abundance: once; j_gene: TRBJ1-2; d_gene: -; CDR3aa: CASSAKDGTNYGYTF; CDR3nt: TGTGCCAGCAGCGCCAAAGACGGGACTAACTATGGCTACACCTTC
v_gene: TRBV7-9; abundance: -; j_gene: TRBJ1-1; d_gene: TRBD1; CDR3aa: CASTLAGTANTEAFF; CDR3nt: TGTGCCAGCACCCTAGCGGGGACAGCGAACACTGAAGCTTTCTTT
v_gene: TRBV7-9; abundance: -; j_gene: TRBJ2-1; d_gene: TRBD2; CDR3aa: CASRTGLAGEVNEQFF; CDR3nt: TGTGCCAGCAGAACCGGACTAGCGGGAGAGGTCAATGAGCAGTTCTTC
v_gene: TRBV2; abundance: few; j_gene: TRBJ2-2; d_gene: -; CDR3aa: CASRGTGRNTGELFF; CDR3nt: TGTGCCAGCAGGGGGACCGGGAGGAACACCGGGGAGCTGTTTTTT
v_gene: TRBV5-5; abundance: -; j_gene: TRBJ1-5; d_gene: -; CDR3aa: CASSLAPNQPQHF; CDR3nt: TGTGCCAGCAGCTTGGCCCCCAATCAGCCCCAGCATTTT
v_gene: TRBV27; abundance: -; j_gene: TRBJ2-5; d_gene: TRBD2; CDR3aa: CASSLVRGGSEETQYF; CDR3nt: TGTGCCAGCAGTTTAGTCCGGGGGGGGAGTGAAGAGACCCAGTACTTC
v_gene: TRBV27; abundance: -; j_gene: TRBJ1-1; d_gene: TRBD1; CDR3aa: CASRLPGQLNTEAFF; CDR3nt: TGTGCCAGCAGGCTGCCGGGACAGCTGAACACTGAAGCTTTCTTT
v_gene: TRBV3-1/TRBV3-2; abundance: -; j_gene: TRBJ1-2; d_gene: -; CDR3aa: CASSQLAGGYGYTF; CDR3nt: TGTGCCAGCAGCCAATTGGCTGGGGGCTATGGCTACACCTTC
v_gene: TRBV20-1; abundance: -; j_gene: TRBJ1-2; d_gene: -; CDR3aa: CSASPGPPPGGYTF; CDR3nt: TGCAGTGCTAGTCCGGGACCCCCACCGGGGGGCTACACCTTC
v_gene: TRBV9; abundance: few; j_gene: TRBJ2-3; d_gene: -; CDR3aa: CASSVSSTDTQYF; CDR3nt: TGTGCCAGCAGCGTTTCTAGCACAGATACGCAGTATTTT
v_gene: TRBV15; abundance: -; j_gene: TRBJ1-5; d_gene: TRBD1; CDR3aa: CATDEGAGNQPQHF; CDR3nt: TGTGCCACCGATGAGGGGGCCGGCAATCAGCCCCAGCATTTT
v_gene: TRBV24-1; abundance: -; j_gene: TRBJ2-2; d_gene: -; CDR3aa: CATSETRDTGELFF; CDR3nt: TGTGCCACCAGTGAAACCAGGGACACCGGGGAGCTGTTTTTT
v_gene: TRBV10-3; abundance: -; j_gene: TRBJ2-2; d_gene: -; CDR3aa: CAIGYLTGGGELFF; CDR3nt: TGTGCCATCGGGTACCTAACAGGCGGCGGGGAGCTGTTTTTT
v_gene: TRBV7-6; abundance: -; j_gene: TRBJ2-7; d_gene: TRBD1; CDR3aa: CASSPGFFRQGASSEQYF; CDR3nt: TGTGCCAGCAGCCCAGGTTTCTTTCGACAGGGGGCCAGCAGCGAGCAGTACTTC
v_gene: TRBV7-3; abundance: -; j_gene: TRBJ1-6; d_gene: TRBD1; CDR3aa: CASSRGQGRTSPLHF; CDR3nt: TGTGCCAGCAGCCGAGGACAGGGGCGGACTTCACCCCTCCACTTT
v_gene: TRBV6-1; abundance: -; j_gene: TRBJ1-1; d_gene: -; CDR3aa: CASSDPNSEAFF; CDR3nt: TGTGCCAGCAGTGACCCCAATTCAGAAGCTTTCTTT
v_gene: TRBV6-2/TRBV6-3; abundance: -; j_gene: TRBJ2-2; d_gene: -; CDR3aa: CASSYGWENTGELFF; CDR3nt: TGTGCCAGCAGTTACGGGTGGGAGAACACCGGGGAGCTGTTTTTT
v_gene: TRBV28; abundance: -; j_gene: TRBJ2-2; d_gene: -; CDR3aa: CASSFLQGMNTGELFF; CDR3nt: TGTGCCAGCAGTTTTCTTCAGGGGATGAACACCGGGGAGCTGTTTTTT
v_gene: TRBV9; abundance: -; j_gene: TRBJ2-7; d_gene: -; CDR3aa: CASSAGWGRAYEQYF; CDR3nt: TGTGCCAGCAGCGCGGGGTGGGGCAGGGCTTACGAGCAGTACTTC
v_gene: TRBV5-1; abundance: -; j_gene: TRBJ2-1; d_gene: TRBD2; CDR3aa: CASSPTSGINNEQFF; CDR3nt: TGCGCCAGCAGCCCGACTAGCGGGATTAACAATGAGCAGTTCTTC
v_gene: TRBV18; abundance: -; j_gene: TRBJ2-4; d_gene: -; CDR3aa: CASSPTAGIGNIQYF; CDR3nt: TGTGCCAGCTCACCAACCGCGGGGATTGGGAACATTCAGTACTTC
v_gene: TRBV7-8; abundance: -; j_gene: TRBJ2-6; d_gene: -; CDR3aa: CASSPPASGANVLTF; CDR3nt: TGTGCCAGCAGCCCGCCGGCCTCTGGGGCCAACGTCCTGACTTTC
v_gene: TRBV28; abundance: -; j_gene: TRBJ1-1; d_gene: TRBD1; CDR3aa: CASSLYRTGGTEAFF; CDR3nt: TGTGCCAGCAGTTTATACCGGACAGGGGGTACTGAAGCTTTCTTT
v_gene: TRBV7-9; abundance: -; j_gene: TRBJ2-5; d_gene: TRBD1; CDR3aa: CASSTRRDSQETQYF; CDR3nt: TGTGCCAGCAGCACACGCCGGGACAGCCAAGAGACCCAGTACTTC
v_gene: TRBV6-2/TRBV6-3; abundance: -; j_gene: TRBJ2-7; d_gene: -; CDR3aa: CASSWSRASDEQYF; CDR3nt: TGTGCCAGCAGTTGGTCCAGGGCGTCCGACGAGCAGTACTTC
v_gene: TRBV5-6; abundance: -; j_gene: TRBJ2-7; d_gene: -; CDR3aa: CASSLHGAWPRASYEQYF; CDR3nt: TGTGCCAGCAGCTTACACGGAGCTTGGCCCAGGGCCTCCTACGAGCAGTACTTC
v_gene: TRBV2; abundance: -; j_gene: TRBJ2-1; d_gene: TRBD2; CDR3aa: CASSSRLAGQNEQFF; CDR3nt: TGTGCCAGCAGTTCTCGACTAGCGGGACAGAATGAGCAGTTCTTC
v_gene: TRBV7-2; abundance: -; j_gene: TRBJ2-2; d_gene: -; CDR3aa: CASSQGQVGNTGELFF; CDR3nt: TGTGCCAGCAGCCAGGGTCAGGTTGGGAACACCGGGGAGCTGTTTTTT
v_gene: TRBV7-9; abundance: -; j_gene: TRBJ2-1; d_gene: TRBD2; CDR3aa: CASSSGGRSARRYNEQFF; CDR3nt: TGTGCCAGCAGCTCCGGGGGGAGGTCGGCCCGACGGTACAATGAGCAGTTCTTC
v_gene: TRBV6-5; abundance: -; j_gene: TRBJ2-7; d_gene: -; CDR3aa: CASRSGWTYEQYF; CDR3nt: TGTGCCAGCAGAAGCGGGTGGACCTACGAGCAGTACTTC
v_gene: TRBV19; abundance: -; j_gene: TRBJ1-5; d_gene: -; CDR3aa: CASSIIGGIWNQPQHF; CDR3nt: TGTGCCAGTAGTATAATCGGGGGAATTTGGAATCAGCCCCAGCATTTT
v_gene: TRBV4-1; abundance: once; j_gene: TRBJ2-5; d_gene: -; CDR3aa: CASSQPFGEETQYF; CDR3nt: TGCGCCAGCAGCCAACCCTTTGGGGAGGAGACCCAGTACTTC
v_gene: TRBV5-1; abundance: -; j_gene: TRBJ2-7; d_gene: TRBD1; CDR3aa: CASSLEVSGGVEQYF; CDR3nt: TGCGCCAGCAGCTTGGAAGTGTCAGGGGGTGTCGAGCAGTACTTC
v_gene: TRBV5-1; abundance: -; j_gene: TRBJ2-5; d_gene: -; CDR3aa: CASSLGGGRQETQYF; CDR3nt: TGCGCCAGCAGCTTGGGAGGGGGGCGGCAAGAGACCCAGTACTTC
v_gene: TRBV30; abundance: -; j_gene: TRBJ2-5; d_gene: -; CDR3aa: CAWTLGGADETQYF; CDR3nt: TGTGCCTGGACCCTGGGGGGCGCTGATGAGACCCAGTACTTC
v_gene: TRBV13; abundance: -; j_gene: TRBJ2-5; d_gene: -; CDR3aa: CASSLRRTQETQYF; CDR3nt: TGTGCCAGCAGCTTAAGGCGGACCCAAGAGACCCAGTACTTC
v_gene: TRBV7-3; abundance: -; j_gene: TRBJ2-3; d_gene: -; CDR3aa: CASSLKVADTQYF; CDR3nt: TGTGCCAGCAGCTTAAAGGTCGCAGATACGCAGTATTTT
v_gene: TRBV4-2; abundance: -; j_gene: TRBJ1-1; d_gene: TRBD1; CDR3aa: CASSQAPSGRGLSGNTEAFF; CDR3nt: TGTGCCAGCAGCCAAGCCCCGAGTGGCAGGGGGCTCAGTGGGAACACTGAAGCTTTCTTT
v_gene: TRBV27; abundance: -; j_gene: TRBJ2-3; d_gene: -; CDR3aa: CASSYYRGLNTDTQYF; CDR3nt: TGTGCCAGCAGTTATTATCGAGGGCTAAACACAGATACGCAGTATTTT
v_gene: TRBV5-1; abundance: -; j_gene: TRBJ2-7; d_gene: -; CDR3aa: CASSHGTEGYEQYF; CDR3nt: TGCGCCAGCAGCCACGGGACGGAAGGCTACGAGCAGTACTTC
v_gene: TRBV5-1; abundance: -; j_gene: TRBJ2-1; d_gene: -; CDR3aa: CASSLNNEQFF; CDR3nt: TGCGCCAGCAGCTTAAACAATGAGCAGTTCTTC
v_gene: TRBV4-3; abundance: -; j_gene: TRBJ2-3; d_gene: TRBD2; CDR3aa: CASSQEVVAGGGDTQYF; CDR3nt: TGCGCCAGCAGCCAAGAAGTGGTAGCGGGAGGAGGAGATACGCAGTATTTT
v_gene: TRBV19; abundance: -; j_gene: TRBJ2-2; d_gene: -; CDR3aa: CASTLGAANTGELFF; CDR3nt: TGTGCCAGTACCCTCGGGGCAGCGAACACCGGGGAGCTGTTTTTT
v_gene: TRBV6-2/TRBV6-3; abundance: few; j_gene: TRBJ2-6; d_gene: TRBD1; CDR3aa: CASSLPGQGPSGANVLTF; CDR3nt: TGTGCCAGCAGTTTACCCGGACAGGGGCCCTCTGGGGCCAACGTCCTGACTTTC
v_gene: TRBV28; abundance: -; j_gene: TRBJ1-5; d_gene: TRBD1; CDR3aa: CASSLWGQGADQPQHF; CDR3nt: TGTGCCAGCAGTTTATGGGGACAGGGGGCCGATCAGCCCCAGCATTTT
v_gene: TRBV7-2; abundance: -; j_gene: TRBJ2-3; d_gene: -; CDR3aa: CASSTPPDTQYF; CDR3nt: TGTGCCAGCAGCACCCCACCAGATACGCAGTATTTT